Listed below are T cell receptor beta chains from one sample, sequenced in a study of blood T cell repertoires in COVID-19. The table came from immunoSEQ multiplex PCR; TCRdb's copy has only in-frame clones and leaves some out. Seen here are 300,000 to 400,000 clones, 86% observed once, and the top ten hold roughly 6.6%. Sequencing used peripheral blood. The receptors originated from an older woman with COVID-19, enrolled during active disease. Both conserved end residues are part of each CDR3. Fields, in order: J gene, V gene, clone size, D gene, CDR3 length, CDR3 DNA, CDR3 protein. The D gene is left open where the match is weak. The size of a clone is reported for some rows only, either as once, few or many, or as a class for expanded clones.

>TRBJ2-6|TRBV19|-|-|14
TGTGCCAGTAGTATTCTATCTGGGGCCAACGTCCTGACTTTC
CASSILSGANVLTF
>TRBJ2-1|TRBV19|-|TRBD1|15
TGTGCCAGTAGTGAGCGACAGGGCCTTAACAATGAGCAGTTCTTC
CASSERQGLNNEQFF
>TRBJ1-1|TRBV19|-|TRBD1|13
TGTGCCAGTAGTACCCGGACAGGGACCGAAGCTTTCTTT
CASSTRTGTEAFF
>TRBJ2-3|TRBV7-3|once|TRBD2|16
TGTGCCAGCAGCTTAGCGGGGGGGCTCTCGGCAGATACGCAGTATTTT
CASSLAGGLSADTQYF
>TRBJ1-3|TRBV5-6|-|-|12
TGTGCCAGCAGCCGCTCTGGAAACACCATATATTTT
CASSRSGNTIYF
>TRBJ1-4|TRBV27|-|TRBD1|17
TGTGCCAGCAGTTACCGGTTCGGAGGACAGGCTAATGAAAAACTGTTTTTT
CASSYRFGGQANEKLFF
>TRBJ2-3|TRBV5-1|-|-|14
TGCGCCAGCAAACTAAACGGAGGCGCAGATACGCAGTATTTT
CASKLNGGADTQYF
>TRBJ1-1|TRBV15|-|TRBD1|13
TGTGCCACCAGCAAGGCAGGGGGCACTGAAGCTTTCTTT
CATSKAGGTEAFF
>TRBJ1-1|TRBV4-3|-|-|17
TGCGCCAGCAGCCAAGATGCCCGGGTTAAGATGAACACTGAAGCTTTCTTT
CASSQDARVKMNTEAFF
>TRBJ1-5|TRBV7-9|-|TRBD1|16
TGTGCCAGCAGCCAGGGGGGAGCTAATAGCAATCAGCCCCAGCATTTT
CASSQGGANSNQPQHF
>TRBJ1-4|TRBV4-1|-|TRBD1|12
TGCGCCAGCAGCCCGGGACAGTTAAAACTGTTTTTT
CASSPGQLKLFF
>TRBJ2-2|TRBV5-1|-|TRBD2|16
TGCGCCAGCAGCTTGGCGGACATCGGCGGGGGCGGGGAGCTGTTTTTT
CASSLADIGGGGELFF
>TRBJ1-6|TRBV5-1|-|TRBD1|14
TGCGCCAGCAGCACCGGGACAGGGGACTCACCCCTCCACTTT
CASSTGTGDSPLHF
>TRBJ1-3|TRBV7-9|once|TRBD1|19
TGTGCCAGCAGCCCAGGACAGGGGAGTATCCCCTCCTCTGGAAACACCATATATTTT
CASSPGQGSIPSSGNTIYF
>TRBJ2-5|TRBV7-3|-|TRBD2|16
TGTGCCAGCAGCCAACTAGCGGGGGGAGGTAGAGAGACCCAGTACTTC
CASSQLAGGGRETQYF
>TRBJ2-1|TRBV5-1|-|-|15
TGCGCCAGCAGCGTGCAGGGGAGCTCCTACAATGAGCAGTTCTTC
CASSVQGSSYNEQFF
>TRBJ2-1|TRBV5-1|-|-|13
TGCGCCAGCAGCTTGGAAGGGGTCGGTGAGCAGTTCTTC
CASSLEGVGEQFF
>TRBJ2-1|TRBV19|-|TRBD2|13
TGTGCCAGTAGTATGGAAGGGAGGGTCGAGCAGTTCTTC
CASSMEGRVEQFF
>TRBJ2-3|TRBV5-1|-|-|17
TGCGCCAGCAGCTTCGGTGGGGGCGCGCCTGGTGGGGATACGCAGTATTTT
CASSFGGGAPGGDTQYF
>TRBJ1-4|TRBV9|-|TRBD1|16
TGTGCCAGCAGCGGATTACCGGGACAGGCAAATGAAAAACTGTTTTTT
CASSGLPGQANEKLFF
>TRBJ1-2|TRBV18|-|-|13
TGTGCCAGCTCACCAGACAGCAACTATGGCTACACCTTC
CASSPDSNYGYTF
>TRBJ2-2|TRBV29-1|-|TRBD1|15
TGCAGCGTTGGCCCCGGACAGGGGATGACCGGGGAGCTGTTTTTT
CSVGPGQGMTGELFF
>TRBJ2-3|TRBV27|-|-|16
TGTGCCAGCAGTTCCCTGGGGGCCCCTAGCACAGATACGCAGTATTTT
CASSSLGAPSTDTQYF
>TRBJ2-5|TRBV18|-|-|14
TGTGCCAGCTCACCAAGCCAGGGCCCAGAGACCCAGTACTTC
CASSPSQGPETQYF
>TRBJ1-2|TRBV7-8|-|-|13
TGTGCCAGCAGCTTAGGTCAGGGCTATGGCTACACCTTC
CASSLGQGYGYTF
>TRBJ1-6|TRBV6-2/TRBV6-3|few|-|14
TGTGCCAGCAGTTACGGGTTGCCGGGTTCACCCCTCCACTTT
CASSYGLPGSPLHF
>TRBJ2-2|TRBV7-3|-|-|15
TGTGCCAGCAGCTTAACTGACAGTGGCGCCGGGGAGCTGTTTTTT
CASSLTDSGAGELFF
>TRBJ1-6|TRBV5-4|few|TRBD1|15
TGTGCCAGCAGCTTAGGACAGGGTTCAATTCAGGCCCTCCACTTT
CASSLGQGSIQALHF
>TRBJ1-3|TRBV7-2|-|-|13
TGTGCCAGCAGCTTCCCGGGGGTAGACACCATATATTTT
CASSFPGVDTIYF
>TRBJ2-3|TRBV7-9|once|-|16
TGTGCCAGCAGCTTATACTCGGGACACTTCACAGATACGCAGTATTTT
CASSLYSGHFTDTQYF
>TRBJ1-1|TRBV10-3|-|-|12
TGTGCCATCCAAGGGGAATTCACTGAAGCTTTCTTT
CAIQGEFTEAFF
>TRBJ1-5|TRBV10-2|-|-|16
TGCGCCAGCAGTGAGTCTGTAGCGTATAGCAATCAGCCCCAGCATTTT
CASSESVAYSNQPQHF